Sequencing of this TCR beta chain was carried out in a study of PD-1 blockade in classical Hodgkin lymphoma. All patients relapsed after autologous stem cell transplantation, and brentuximab vedotin exposure varied. Points on this clone: What it binds is not known.

This table comes from immunoSEQ multiplex PCR, and its TCRdb copy is limited to in-frame clones, with some not included. The sample holds about 150,000 clones, about 81% seen once. The germline gives CDR1 SNHLY, CDR2 FYNNEI. V lost 2 bases and J 9 bases, leaving 14 bases between the germline ends. This CDR3 is built from 14 residues. Whole-study results and caveats: CD4+ TCR diversity rose significantly by C4D1, and CD8+ TCR diversity did not.

This sequence was found in a human donor with classical Hodgkin lymphoma. This chain uses TRBV2 with TRBJ2-4; no definite D call. This sample comprised peripheral blood mononuclear cells (PBMCs), obtained before the second cycle of nivolumab. CDR3 protein: CASSEWQEIFIQYF. CDR3 bases: TGTGCCAGCAGTGAATGGCAGGAGATCTTCATTCAGTACTTC.